Listed below are T cell receptor beta chains from one sample, sequenced in a study of blood T cell repertoires in COVID-19. The protocol was immunoSEQ multiplex PCR, while the TCRdb copy is restricted to in-frame clones and leaves out a portion. The top ten clones hold about 1.8% of a sample with about 370,000 clones, roughly 89% of them seen once. The sample was PBMCs or T cells enriched from blood (not recorded which). The receptors were sampled from a woman between 25 and 40 years old who had recovered from COVID-19. Each CDR3 is given with its conserved first and last residue. The D gene is left open where the match is weak. Size is omitted from some rows. Given values are once, few, many or a class for expanded clones.

length	size	V	J	D	DNA	CDR3
17	once	TRBV5-4	TRBJ2-7	NA	TGTGCCAGCAGCTCCTTCCTCCAGGGCCGGGGGAGCTCCGAGCAGTACTTC	CASSSFLQGRGSSEQYF
14	NA	TRBV5-5	TRBJ1-5	NA	TGTGCCAGCAGCGCAGGACAGAACAATCAGCCCCAGCATTTT	CASSAGQNNQPQHF
15	once	TRBV5-1	TRBJ1-4	NA	TGCGCCAGCAGCTTTCAGGACTCAACTAATGAAAAACTGTTTTTT	CASSFQDSTNEKLFF
13	once	TRBV24-1	TRBJ1-2	NA	TGTGCCACCAGTGACCTTTCAGACTATGGCTACACCTTC	CATSDLSDYGYTF
13	NA	TRBV19	TRBJ1-3	NA	TGTGCCAGTAGTATTTTATCGGGAAACACCATATATTTT	CASSILSGNTIYF
16	few	TRBV4-2	TRBJ2-7	NA	TGTGCCAGCAGCCAAGGCACAGGGCTAGCCTCCTACGAGCAGTACTTC	CASSQGTGLASYEQYF
16	NA	TRBV3-1/TRBV3-2	TRBJ2-7	TRBD2	TGTGCCAGCAGCCGGGGGGGATTCGGGACCTCCTACGAGCAGTACTTC	CASSRGGFGTSYEQYF
16	NA	TRBV28	TRBJ2-5	TRBD2	TGTGCCAGCAGTCTCGGGACTAGCGGAAGAAAAGAGACCCAGTACTTC	CASSLGTSGRKETQYF
15	NA	TRBV19	TRBJ2-7	NA	TGTGCCAGTAGTCCGACCGGGACAAACTCCTACGAGCAGTACTTC	CASSPTGTNSYEQYF
14	NA	TRBV11-2	TRBJ2-3	NA	TGTGCCAGCATGCTTACAGGGAGCACAGATACGCAGTATTTT	CASMLTGSTDTQYF
13	NA	TRBV28	TRBJ1-4	NA	TGTGCCAGGGAGTTTACAACTAATGAAAAACTGTTTTTT	CAREFTTNEKLFF
15	NA	TRBV7-9	TRBJ2-2	NA	TGTGCCAGCAGCTTACTCGGGGGGCAAGCCGGGGAGCTGTTTTTT	CASSLLGGQAGELFF
15	NA	TRBV7-2	TRBJ2-7	NA	TGTGCCAGCAGCCAAGACAGGTCGAGCTCCTACGAGCAGTACTTC	CASSQDRSSSYEQYF
15	NA	TRBV7-9	TRBJ1-3	NA	TGTGCCAGCCACCCCGTACAAGATCTCGGAAACACCATATATTTT	CASHPVQDLGNTIYF
15	NA	TRBV7-9	TRBJ2-1	NA	TGTGCCAGCACGGCGGGTTGGGCCCCCTACAATGAGCAGTTCTTC	CASTAGWAPYNEQFF
17	NA	TRBV2	TRBJ1-6	NA	TGTGCCAGCCTAGGATTGAGGATGATTATCTATAATTCACCCCTCCACTTT	CASLGLRMIIYNSPLHF
13	NA	TRBV4-3	TRBJ2-7	NA	TGCGCCAGCAGCCAAGATAGTCGGTACGAGCAGTACTTC	CASSQDSRYEQYF
16	NA	TRBV15	TRBJ2-1	TRBD1	TGTGCCACCAGCAGGGCTCCGGGACAGGGGGGCCATGAGCAGTTCTTC	CATSRAPGQGGHEQFF
14	NA	TRBV15	TRBJ1-1	TRBD1	TGTGCCACCAGCGGGGGGACAGGGATAAGTGAAGCTTTCTTT	CATSGGTGISEAFF
15	NA	TRBV23-1	TRBJ1-1	TRBD1	TGCGCCAGCACCCCCAGGGGGGAGGAGAACACTGAAGCTTTCTTT	CASTPRGEENTEAFF
13	NA	TRBV27	TRBJ1-5	NA	TGTGCCAGCAGTCTGGGTACTTCGGGGCCCCAGCATTTT	CASSLGTSGPQHF
14	NA	TRBV3-1/TRBV3-2	TRBJ2-7	NA	TGTGCCAGCAGCCCCGCGGGGCTTACCTACGAGCAGTACTTC	CASSPAGLTYEQYF
15	NA	TRBV5-4	TRBJ2-1	NA	TGTGCCAGCATCCCGGGGGGCAGGGGGCAGACTGAGCAGTTCTTC	CASIPGGRGQTEQFF
16	many	TRBV19	TRBJ2-5	NA	TGTGCCAGTACCCCTGGGGGGCTAGCGGCCCAAGAGACCCAGTACTTC	CASTPGGLAAQETQYF
14	once	TRBV30	TRBJ2-1	NA	TGTGCCTGGAGTGTAACCAGAACCTACAATGAGCAGTTCTTC	CAWSVTRTYNEQFF
13	NA	TRBV11-3	TRBJ2-1	NA	TGTGCCAGCAGCCCAGACTCTCACAATGAGCAGTTCTTC	CASSPDSHNEQFF
13	NA	TRBV15	TRBJ1-5	NA	TGTGCCACCAGCAAGGAGGGCAATCAGCCCCAGCATTTT	CATSKEGNQPQHF
15	few	TRBV5-6	TRBJ1-1	NA	TGTGCCAGCAGCTTGGTATCTCCCCGGGGGACTGAAGCTTTCTTT	CASSLVSPRGTEAFF
12	NA	TRBV5-5	TRBJ1-5	NA	TGTGCCAGCAGCTTGTGGAGAGGGCCCCAGCATTTT	CASSLWRGPQHF